Sequencing of this TCR beta chain was carried out in a study of blood T cell repertoires in COVID-19. The CDR3 consists of 21 residues. Germline V gene data show CDR1 as LGHNA and CDR2 as YNFKEQ. The V segment lost 0 bases and the J segment 3 bases; nucleotides outside the gene matches: 17. Sequencing used immunoSEQ multiplex PCR; TCRdb keeps in-frame clones, though not all of them. The sample carries 400,000 to 450,000 clones, 89% recorded once. The chain uses TRBV4-2 and TRBJ2-3; 11 positions agree with TRBD2. The TCR comes from a woman in her 40s with COVID-19, enrolled during active disease. The source material was peripheral blood. The CDR3 reads CASSQEVTSGSIVRVTDTQYF. DNA for the CDR3: TGTGCCAGCAGCCAAGAAGTTACTAGCGGGAGTATCGTAAGAGTGACAGATACGCAGTATTTT.